Listed below are T cell receptor beta chains from one sample, sequenced in a study of CD4 T cells in relation to SARS-CoV-2 and coronaviruses. No antigens are known for them. Assay used: immunoSEQ multiplex PCR; TCRdb lists only in-frame clones, some missing. This sample has some 20,000 clones; 70% to 85% occur once, and the top ten carry approximately 19%. Sequencing input: CD4+ T cells from PBMCs, cultured in vitro. These receptors were collected from a human donor in good health. CDR3s include the opening cysteine and the closing phenylalanine or tryptophan. D genes are given only for firm matches. Expanded clones are given a class, and other clones once, few, many or no size at all.

V gene,clone size,D gene,J gene,CDR3 protein,CDR3 DNA
TRBV27,.,.,TRBJ2-1,CASSLSSLPEGKFF,TGTGCCAGCAGTTTATCTAGCCTCCCAGAAGGGAAGTTCTTC
TRBV6-5,.,.,TRBJ1-1,CASSRDGASGTEAFF,TGTGCCAGCAGCCGGGACGGCGCGTCCGGGACTGAAGCTTTCTTT
TRBV5-5,.,TRBD1,TRBJ2-1,CASSTRDRPYNEQFF,TGTGCCAGCAGTACACGGGACAGGCCCTACAATGAGCAGTTCTTC
TRBV19,.,.,TRBJ1-4,CASSGDRNEKLFF,TGTGCCAGTAGTGGCGATAGAAATGAAAAACTGTTTTTT
TRBV5-1,.,.,TRBJ2-5,CASSWGTGQETQYF,TGCGCCAGCAGCTGGGGTACAGGGCAAGAGACCCAGTACTTC
TRBV11-2,.,TRBD2,TRBJ2-7,CASSWTSGSFEQYF,TGTGCCAGCAGCTGGACTAGCGGGAGTTTCGAGCAGTACTTC
TRBV28,.,TRBD1,TRBJ1-5,CASRGQDQPQHF,TGTGCCAGCAGGGGACAGGATCAGCCCCAGCATTTT
TRBV11-3,once,TRBD2,TRBJ2-1,CASSPQTSGANNEQFF,TGTGCCAGCAGCCCCCAAACTAGCGGGGCGAACAATGAGCAGTTCTTC
TRBV6-5,.,TRBD1,TRBJ2-1,CASGETGTGADEQFF,TGTGCCAGCGGGGAGACCGGGACAGGGGCTGATGAGCAGTTCTTC
TRBV7-3,.,.,TRBJ1-3,CASSLFWGPGNTIYF,TGTGCCAGCAGCTTATTCTGGGGGCCTGGAAACACCATATATTTT
TRBV4-2,.,TRBD1,TRBJ2-1,CASSPYRGAYNEQFF,TGTGCCAGCAGTCCCTACAGGGGTGCCTACAATGAGCAGTTCTTC
TRBV19,.,.,TRBJ1-5,CASSRSVNSNQPQHF,TGTGCCAGTAGTAGATCCGTAAATAGCAATCAGCCCCAGCATTTT
TRBV6-2/TRBV6-3,.,TRBD2,TRBJ2-7,CASSRTSGRREQYF,TGTGCCAGCAGTCGGACTAGCGGGAGGCGCGAGCAGTACTTC
TRBV7-3,.,.,TRBJ2-5,CASSLNGLGETQYF,TGTGCCAGCAGCTTAAACGGACTCGGCGAGACCCAGTACTTC
TRBV9,.,TRBD1,TRBJ1-4,CASSLQGDARTNEKLFF,TGTGCCAGCAGCTTACAGGGGGACGCCAGAACTAATGAAAAACTGTTTTTT
TRBV12-5,.,TRBD1,TRBJ2-7,CASGLARLPSGTGYEQYF,TGTGCTAGTGGTTTGGCCCGCCTCCCCTCCGGGACAGGCTACGAGCAGTACTTC
TRBV7-2,.,.,TRBJ2-7,CASSIQSHAEQYF,TGTGCCAGCAGCATCCAATCACATGCCGAGCAGTACTTC
TRBV27,once,.,TRBJ1-6,CASSLAGTLYNSPLHF,TGTGCCAGCAGTTTGGCCGGGACACTCTATAATTCACCCCTCCACTTT
TRBV14,.,.,TRBJ2-7,CASSQDTLARTTFYEQYF,TGTGCCAGCAGCCAAGATACACTAGCTAGAACTACTTTCTACGAGCAGTACTTC
TRBV5-1,few,.,TRBJ2-7,CASRRTAGEQYF,TGCGCCAGCAGACGTACAGCTGGAGAGCAGTACTTC
TRBV30,few,TRBD1,TRBJ2-7,CAWKGQTYEQYF,TGTGCCTGGAAGGGACAGACCTACGAGCAGTACTTC
TRBV5-4,.,TRBD2,TRBJ2-6,CASSWGGGTPGANVLTF,TGTGCCAGCAGCTGGGGGGGAGGTACCCCTGGGGCCAACGTCCTGACTTTC
TRBV10-3,.,.,TRBJ1-3,CAMSGRDSGNTIYF,TGTGCCATGAGTGGTAGAGACTCTGGAAACACCATATATTTT
TRBV7-2,.,.,TRBJ2-5,CASRRGGPQETQYF,TGTGCCAGCAGACGAGGGGGGCCACAAGAGACCCAGTACTTC
TRBV7-3,.,.,TRBJ2-2,CASSLRGSGTGELFF,TGTGCCAGCAGCTTAAGAGGGAGCGGGACCGGGGAGCTGTTTTTT
TRBV2,.,.,TRBJ2-1,CASSSGRGGLVNEQFF,TGTGCCAGCAGTTCCGGACGGGGCGGATTGGTGAATGAGCAGTTCTTC
TRBV24-1,once,.,TRBJ2-1,CATSEGRSSYNEQFF,TGTGCCACCAGTGAGGGGAGGAGCTCCTACAATGAGCAGTTCTTC
TRBV19,.,TRBD1,TRBJ1-3,CASAIQGGSGNTIYF,TGTGCCAGCGCTATTCAGGGGGGCTCTGGAAACACCATATATTTT
TRBV19,.,.,TRBJ1-5,CASAHGAGNQPQHF,TGTGCCAGTGCACACGGCGCAGGGAATCAGCCCCAGCATTTT
TRBV12-5,.,.,TRBJ2-5,CASGLGGTQETQYF,TGTGCTAGTGGTTTGGGAGGGACCCAAGAGACCCAGTACTTC
TRBV6-2/TRBV6-3,.,TRBD1,TRBJ1-1,CASSILNRGLAFF,TGTGCCAGCAGTATATTGAACAGGGGGCTTGCTTTCTTT
TRBV24-1,.,.,TRBJ2-1,CATSDYISYNEQFF,TGTGCCACCAGTGATTACATTTCCTACAATGAGCAGTTCTTC